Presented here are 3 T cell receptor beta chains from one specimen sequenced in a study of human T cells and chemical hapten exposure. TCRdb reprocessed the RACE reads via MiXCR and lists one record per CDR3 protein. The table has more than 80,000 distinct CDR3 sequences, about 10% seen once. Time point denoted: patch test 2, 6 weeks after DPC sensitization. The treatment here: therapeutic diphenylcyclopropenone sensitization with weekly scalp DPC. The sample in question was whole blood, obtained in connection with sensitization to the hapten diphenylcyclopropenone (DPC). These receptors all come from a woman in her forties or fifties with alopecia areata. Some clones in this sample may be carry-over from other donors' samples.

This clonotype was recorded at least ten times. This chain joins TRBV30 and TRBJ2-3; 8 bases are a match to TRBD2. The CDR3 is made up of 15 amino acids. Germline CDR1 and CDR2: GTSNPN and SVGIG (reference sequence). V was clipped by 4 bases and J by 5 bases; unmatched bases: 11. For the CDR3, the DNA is TGTGCCTGGAAACGTAGAGCGGGAGAGGAAGATACGCAGTATTTT. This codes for CAWKRRAGEEDTQYF.

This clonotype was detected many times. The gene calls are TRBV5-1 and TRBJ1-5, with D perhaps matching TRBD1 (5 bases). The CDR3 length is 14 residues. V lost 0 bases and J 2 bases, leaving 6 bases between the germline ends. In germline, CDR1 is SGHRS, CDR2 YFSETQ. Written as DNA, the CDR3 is TGCGCCAGCAGCTTGGTGGGGGGCAATCAGCCCCAGCATTTT. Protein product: CASSLVGGNQPQHF.

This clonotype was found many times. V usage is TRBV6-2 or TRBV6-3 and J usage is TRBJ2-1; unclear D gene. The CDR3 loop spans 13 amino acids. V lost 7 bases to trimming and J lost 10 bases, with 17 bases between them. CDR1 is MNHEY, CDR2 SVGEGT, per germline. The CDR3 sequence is CASNPRLGREQFF. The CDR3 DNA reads TGTGCCAGCAATCCGCGCCTCGGCCGAGAGCAGTTCTTC.